The 30 T cell receptor beta chains listed next were all sequenced from one sample in a study of cytomegalovirus exposure and HLA in healthy donors. The PCR was carried out with 60 Vbeta primers and 13 Jbeta primers. TCRdb's copy holds only in-frame clones and misses some; the assay was immunoSEQ multiplex PCR. The sample yields some 150,000 clones, 55% to 75% seen once. Sequencing used PBMCs. These receptors were obtained from a human donor in good health.

The V call is TRBV9, the J call TRBJ1-1, with 8 positions matching TRBD1. The germline CDR1 and CDR2 sequences are SGDLS and YYNGEE. The CDR3 covers 14 residues. V was clipped by 3 bases and J by 5 bases; unmatched bases: 6. Written as DNA, the CDR3 is TGTGCCAGCAGCGGCCAGGGGGCCTGGACTGAAGCTTTCTTT. Encoded protein: CASSGQGAWTEAFF.

The gene calls are TRBV9 and TRBJ2-2; 9 nucleotides align to TRBD2. The trim removed 4 bases at V and 1 base at J, leaving 5 bases unmatched. This CDR3 contains 16 residues. The germline gives CDR1 SGDLS, CDR2 YYNGEE. The CDR3 nucleotides read TGTGCCAGCAGCACCGGTAGCGGGGGGAACACCGGGGAGCTGTTTTTT. Protein: CASSTGSGGNTGELFF.

The genes are TRBV9 and TRBJ1-5, with a weak D call TRBD1 (6 bases). The CDR3 is 14 amino acids. V was cut by 3 bases and J by 6 bases, with 13 bases left in between. CDR1 and CDR2 from the germline V gene are SGDLS and YYNGEE. CDR3 region: CASSADAGAQPQHF. CDR3 DNA sequence: TGTGCCAGCAGCGCCGACGCGGGGGCTCAGCCCCAGCATTTT.

The rearrangement uses TRBV19 and TRBJ1-1; 10 bases agree with TRBD1. Germline V CDR1 and CDR2: LNHDA, SQIVND (reference sequence). V trimming: 6 bases; J trimming: 4 bases; junction bases outside the gene matches: 8. CDR3 length: 15 residues. The CDR3 DNA reads as TGTGCCAGTAGCAGACAGGGGGCGACGAGCACTGAAGCTTTCTTT. Translated, it gives CASSRQGATSTEAFF.

The genes are TRBV19 and TRBJ2-7; tentative D call: TRBD2 (5 bases). The ends were cut back, 5 bases at V and 7 bases at J, with 9 bases in the middle. The germline gives CDR1 LNHDA, CDR2 SQIVND (reference sequence). CDR3 length equals 11 residues. CDR3: CASSVRGEQYF. The CDR3 bases are TGTGCCAGTAGTGTGAGAGGGGAGCAGTACTTC.

The CDR3 spells CASSQTGTESDYEQYF. In nucleotides, the CDR3 is TGCGCCAGCAGTCAGACTGGGACAGAAAGCGACTACGAGCAGTACTTC. This rearrangement joins TRBV23-1 to TRBJ2-7; TRBD1 matches at 7 bases. TRBV23-1 is reported as an ORF; its role is uncertain. V trimming: 3 bases; J trimming: 3 bases; junction bases outside the gene matches: 11. The CDR3 sequence is 16 residues long.

The chain is built from TRBV5-1 and TRBJ1-2, with 9 bases lining up with TRBD1. V was pared by 0 bases and J by 6 bases, with 3 bases of the junction left unmatched. CDR1 and CDR2 from the germline V gene are SGHRS and YFSETQ. CDR3 length: 14 residues. The DNA for the CDR3 is TGCGCCAGCAGCTTGGGGTGGACAGGGGATGGCTACACCTTC. Its protein product is CASSLGWTGDGYTF.

V gene TRBV5-1 combines with J gene TRBJ1-4, with 7 bases fitting TRBD1. After removal of 4 bases from V and 2 bases from J, the junction contained 14 bases not matched to a gene. The length of the CDR3 is 18 residues. The germline V gene encodes CDR1 SGHRS and CDR2 YFSETQ. The CDR3: CASSLIQGVWGTNEKLFF. The DNA of the CDR3 is TGCGCCAGCAGCCTCATCCAGGGGGTTTGGGGGACTAATGAAAAACTGTTTTTT.

The chain carries TRBV9 and TRBJ1-3; D is perhaps TRBD1 (5 bases). The germline V and J ends were trimmed by 4 bases and 0 bases, with 17 bases remaining between them. The CDR3 is 17 residues long. From germline, CDR1 is SGDLS and CDR2 YYNGEE. In nucleotides, the CDR3 is TGTGCCAGCAGCCTTGGTGGAGGGGCCAGCTCTGGAAACACCATATATTTT. This translates into CASSLGGGASSGNTIYF.

This clone has just a few counts. The rearrangement links TRBV6-5 to TRBJ1-1, with D perhaps TRBD1 (6 bases). V was trimmed by 3 bases and J by 2 bases, leaving 13 bases between them. The V gene's germline CDR1 is MNHEY and CDR2 SVGAGI. This CDR3 has 15 amino acids. The CDR3 DNA reads as TGTGCCAGCAGTTATGAGTGGACAGCTAACACTGAAGCTTTCTTT. Translated: CASSYEWTANTEAFF.

The count of this clone is one. The CDR3 bases are TGTGCCAGCAGCACCACAGGGGTCACTGAAGCTTTCTTT. The encoded protein is CASSTTGVTEAFF. V gene TRBV7-3 combines with J gene TRBJ1-1, with 7 bases identical to TRBD1. With 5 bases clipped from V and 4 bases from J, the junction kept 4 bases outside the gene matches. CDR1 and CDR2 (germline): SGHTA, FQGTGA. The length of the CDR3 is 13 residues. The full variable domain, completed using reference TRBV7-3 and TRBJ1-1, is GAGVSQTPSNKVTEKGKYVELRCDPISGHTALYWYRQSLGQGPEFLIYFQGTGAADDSGLPNDRFFAVRPEGSVSTLKIQRTERGDSAVYLCASSTTGVTEAFFGQGTRLTVV.

The chain is built from TRBV5-6 and TRBJ1-3; D gene uncertain. Germline CDR1 and CDR2: SGHDT and YYEEEE. V was shortened by 0 bases and J by 4 bases, with 8 bases between the two germline ends. The CDR3 runs to 14 residues. Written as DNA, the CDR3 is TGTGCCAGCAGCTTGGGCGGGAGCGGAAACACCATATATTTT. Protein sequence: CASSLGGSGNTIYF.

The rearrangement joins TRBV18 to TRBJ1-5; possibly TRBD1 for D (5 bases). The CDR3 covers 14 residues. CDR1 is KGHSH, CDR2 LQKENI, per germline. Trimming cost V 2 bases and J 5 bases, with 10 bases left between them. The CDR3 here is CASSPAGGDQPQHF. DNA of the CDR3: TGTGCCAGCTCACCAGCGGGGGGGGATCAGCCCCAGCATTTT.

This chain links TRBV11-2 with TRBJ1-1; the D gene is possibly TRBD1 (6 bases). The ends were cut back, 2 bases at V and 0 bases at J, with 13 bases in the middle. In germline, CDR1 is SGHAT, CDR2 FQNNGV. The CDR3 length is 16 residues. CDR3 sequence (DNA): TGTGCCAGCAGCTTAAACAGGGTGGGAATGAACACTGAAGCTTTCTTT. The encoded protein is CASSLNRVGMNTEAFF.

The chain recombines TRBV7-9 with TRBJ1-1; TRBD1 matches at 12 bases. The CDR3 spans 14 residues. Germline trimming cut 1 base from V and 10 bases from J; bases unmatched to any gene: 4. Per germline, CDR1 SEHNR and CDR2 FQNEAQ (reference sequence). CDR3 residues: CASSLEGTGGPAFF. DNA for the CDR3: TGTGCCAGCAGCTTAGAAGGGACAGGGGGCCCAGCTTTCTTT.

The V and J genes are TRBV7-2 and TRBJ2-3, with D tentatively TRBD1 (6 bases). The CDR3 consists of 16 residues. The germline V gene has CDR1 SGHTA and CDR2 FQGNSA. Between the trimmed V and J ends, which lost 1 base and 0 bases, there was a span of 11 bases. The CDR3 DNA reads TGTGCCAGCAGCTTAGAGGGGGAATCTAGCACAGATACGCAGTATTTT. Amino acid sequence: CASSLEGESSTDTQYF.

The chain links TRBV19 to TRBJ2-5; TRBD2 matches at 8 bases. Germline V lookup: CDR1 LNHDA, CDR2 SQIVND (reference sequence). The junction had 14 bases not matched to a gene; V was cut back by 9 bases and J by 5 bases. The CDR3 is 15 amino acids. This CDR3 is CASSGPVGGRETQYF. The CDR3 nucleotides are TGTGCCAGCAGTGGGCCGGTGGGCGGGAGGGAGACCCAGTACTTC.

The chain joins TRBV19 to TRBJ2-1; TRBD1 agrees at 9 bases. With 1 base clipped from V and 8 bases from J, the junction kept 0 bases outside the gene matches. This CDR3 is 13 amino acids long. Germline values: CDR1 LNHDA, CDR2 SQIVND (reference sequence). The CDR3 protein is CASSIGTGDEQFF. The DNA of the CDR3 is TGTGCCAGTAGTATAGGGACAGGGGATGAGCAGTTCTTC.

This clone came up a few times. This sequence joins TRBV5-1 and TRBJ1-1; D ambiguous. Per germline, CDR1 SGHRS and CDR2 YFSETQ. The CDR3 has 14 amino acids. V lost 1 base, J lost 7 bases, and 14 bases lay in between. CDR3 loop: CASSLQDPTSEAFF. CDR3 DNA sequence: TGCGCCAGCAGCTTGCAGGACCCGACTAGTGAAGCTTTCTTT.

Remarks on this clone: At one of its ends the junction is not consistent with the germline gene, which may arise from a read error. The chain carries TRBV29-1 and TRBJ1-2; 8 bases agree with TRBD1. CDR1 is SQVTM and CDR2 is ANQGSEA in the germline V gene. The CDR3 extends over 11 amino acids. The CDR3: CSARPDGTGVF. CDR3 nucleotide sequence: TGCAGCGCTCGACCTGATGGGACAGGCGTCTTC.

The rearrangement links TRBV4-1 to TRBJ2-4, with 7 bases lining up with TRBD1. The germline V gene has CDR1 MGHRA and CDR2 YSYEKL. This CDR3 region has 13 residues. The V and J ends lost 1 base and 9 bases, in that order; junction bases with no gene match: 3. CDR3 DNA sequence: TGCGCCAGCAGCCAAGTCCGGGACAGCATTCAGTACTTC. This codes for CASSQVRDSIQYF.

The chain uses TRBV19 and TRBJ1-2; tentative D call: TRBD1 (5 bases). Trimming cost V 4 bases and J 4 bases, with 13 bases left between them. CDR3 length: 14 residues. The germline gives CDR1 LNHDA, CDR2 SQIVND (reference sequence). This chain's CDR3 is CASSTLGQIYGYTF. CDR3 nucleotide sequence: TGTGCCAGTAGTACCCTGGGGCAGATCTATGGCTACACCTTC.

This clone was recorded a few times. This rearrangement joins TRBV19 to TRBJ1-3; perhaps TRBD1 as D (6 bases). The CDR3 extends over 14 amino acids. The V end was cut by 5 bases, the J end by 3 bases, with 11 bases between. The germline gives CDR1 LNHDA, CDR2 SQIVND (reference sequence). CDR3 protein: CASSSGASGNTIYF. The CDR3 DNA reads as TGTGCCAGTAGTTCAGGGGCGAGTGGAAACACCATATATTTT.

CDR3 in DNA: TGTGCCAGCAGCCGGGTACTAGCGGGGGTCAATGAGCAGTTCTTC. Its translation is CASSRVLAGVNEQFF. This rearrangement joins TRBV14 to TRBJ2-1, with 11 bases aligning to TRBD2. Germline CDR1 SGHDN, CDR2 FVKESK. This CDR3 has 15 residues. The trim removed 4 bases at V and 6 bases at J, leaving 5 bases unmatched.

This chain uses TRBV6-6 with TRBJ2-1; 9 nucleotides align to TRBD2. Per the germline V gene, CDR1 is MNHNY and CDR2 is SVGAGI (reference sequence). V trimming: 6 bases; J trimming: 7 bases; junction bases outside the gene matches: 13. The CDR3 consists of 16 residues. CDR3 loop: CASSPPGGGGGNEQFF. The CDR3 nucleotides are TGTGCCAGCAGCCCGCCCGGGGGCGGGGGGGGGAATGAGCAGTTCTTC.

The rearrangement links TRBV7-9 to TRBJ1-4, with TRBD1 identical over 7 bases. The CDR3 is made up of 15 amino acids. The trim removed 4 bases at V and 4 bases at J, leaving 6 bases unmatched. CDR1 and CDR2 from the germline V gene are SEHNR and FQNEAQ (reference sequence). Written as DNA, the CDR3 is TGTGCCAGCAGCTACCGACAGGGTTATAATGAAAAACTGTTTTTT. This translates into CASSYRQGYNEKLFF.

The V call is TRBV27, the J call TRBJ2-1, with D tentatively TRBD2 (6 bases). Per germline, CDR1 MNHEY and CDR2 SMNVEV (reference sequence). The V and J ends lost 8 bases and 6 bases respectively, with 20 bases between them. CDR3 size: 15 residues. The CDR3 nucleotides are TGTGCCAGCCGGGGTCTCGGCCAGGGAGGCAATGAGCAGTTCTTC. The encoded protein is CASRGLGQGGNEQFF.

This rearrangement joins TRBV5-8 to TRBJ1-1; D ambiguous. The CDR3 is 17 amino acids. Germline V CDR1 and CDR2: SGHTS, YDEGEE. V was cut by 2 bases and J by 4 bases, with 21 bases left in between. The CDR3 DNA follows: TGTGCCAGCAGCTTCCGTTTTGGGTTGTGGCGGGTCACTGAAGCTTTCTTT. This encodes CASSFRFGLWRVTEAFF.

V gene TRBV28 combines with J gene TRBJ2-7, with TRBD1 matching 10 bases. J was trimmed by 12 bases and V by 5 bases; bases with no gene match: 7. CDR3 length: 12 amino acids. CDR1 and CDR2 from the germline V gene are MDHEN and SYDVKM. The CDR3 sequence is CASSVPGQGMYF. The CDR3 bases are TGTGCCAGCAGTGTCCCGGGACAGGGGATGTACTTC.

The chain has TRBV10-2 and TRBJ1-5, with D perhaps TRBD1 (5 bases). Between the trimmed V and J ends, which lost 4 bases and 5 bases, there was a span of 15 bases. In germline, CDR1 is WSHSY, CDR2 SAAADI. The CDR3 covers 15 residues. The CDR3 DNA reads TGCGCCAGCAGTGTGACAGCCACCACCGATCAGCCCCAGCATTTT. It yields the protein CASSVTATTDQPQHF.